A single sample gave rise to the 24 T cell receptor beta chains below, sequenced in a study of T cells after yellow fever vaccination. TCRdb recomputed calls from the 5' RACE reads with MiXCR, one row per CDR3 protein. The sample carries about 330,000 distinct CDR3 sequences, 6.5% to 8.5% recorded once. This specimen was PBMCs, taken more than 40 days after the first yellow fever vaccination. These receptors originate from a man between 18 and 35 years old who received the YFV17D yellow fever vaccine.

This clonotype has more than one count but fewer than ten. The J gene is TRBJ2-2, the V gene TRBV5-1; 10 bases agree with TRBD1. The CDR3 runs 17 residues. CDR1 and CDR2 from the germline V gene are SGHRS and YFSETQ. The V and J ends lost 2 bases and 5 bases, in that order; junction bases with no gene match: 9. The CDR3 DNA is TGCGCCAGCAGCTTCCCGGGACAGGGGACCGGTACCGGGGAGCTGTTTTTT. It translates to CASSFPGQGTGTGELFF.

The table lists this clonotype with a few counts. The gene calls are TRBV6-5 and TRBJ2-7; 10 bases align to TRBD1. The CDR3 has 17 residues. Germline V gene lookup returns CDR1 MNHEY and CDR2 SVGAGI. Unmatched junction bases numbered 7, after V lost 0 bases and J lost 2 bases. CDR3 sequence: CASSYSTSGQGPYEQYF. CDR3 coding DNA: TGTGCCAGCAGTTACTCGACGTCGGGACAGGGGCCCTACGAGCAGTACTTC.

The V call is TRBV7-2, the J call TRBJ2-3, with D maybe TRBD1 (6 bases). Germline V gene lookup returns CDR1 SGHTA and CDR2 FQGNSA. The CDR3 has 16 residues. Trimming cost V 1 base and J 6 bases, with 17 bases left between them. In DNA, the CDR3 is TGTGCCAGCAGCTTAGATTATTCAGGGGCGTCCGATACGCAGTATTTT. As protein: CASSLDYSGASDTQYF.

There are many counts of this clonotype. This sequence joins TRBV7-3 and TRBJ1-1; 7 bases are a match to TRBD1. This CDR3 comprises 17 residues. Losses at the gene ends were 3 bases for V and 1 base for J; bases not matched to a gene: 11. In germline, CDR1 is SGHTA, CDR2 FQGTGA. This CDR3 reads CASSFSPSTGPNTEAFF. The DNA for the CDR3 is TGTGCCAGCAGCTTTAGCCCCTCGACAGGGCCGAACACTGAAGCTTTCTTT. The whole variable domain, filled in from reference TRBV7-3 and TRBJ1-1, reads GAGVSQTPSNKVTEKGKYVELRCDPISGHTALYWYRQSLGQGPEFLIYFQGTGAADDSGLPNDRFFAVRPEGSVSTLKIQRTERGDSAVYLCASSFSPSTGPNTEAFFGQGTRLTVV.

The genes are TRBV7-3 and TRBJ2-3; D is undetermined. Germline CDR1 reads SGHTA; CDR2 reads FQGTGA. With 1 base removed from V and 4 bases from J, the gap between germline ends came to 9 bases. This CDR3 spans 14 amino acids. In nucleotides, the CDR3 is TGTGCCAGCAGCTTAAAGGTCCAGCCAGATACGCAGTATTTT. As protein: CASSLKVQPDTQYF. Supplemented by reference TRBV7-3 and TRBJ2-3, the full variable domain reads GAGVSQTPSNKVTEKGKYVELRCDPISGHTALYWYRQSLGQGPEFLIYFQGTGAADDSGLPNDRFFAVRPEGSVSTLKIQRTERGDSAVYLCASSLKVQPDTQYFGPGTRLTVL.

The chain links TRBV24-1 to TRBJ2-2, with a weak D call TRBD2 (6 bases). V was shortened by 10 bases and J by 3 bases, with 8 bases between the two germline ends. This CDR3 comprises 12 residues. Germline CDR1 is KGHDR and CDR2 is SFDVKD. Here the CDR3 reads CATGGDTGELFF. The CDR3 nucleotides are TGTGCCACGGGGGGTGACACCGGGGAGCTGTTTTTT.

The chain couples TRBV4-3 to TRBJ2-7, with a tentative D call TRBD1 (6 bases). CDR1 and CDR2 (germline): LGHNA, YSLEER. The V end lost 4 bases, the J end lost 2 bases, and 12 bases lay between the germline ends. The CDR3 is 14 residues long. CDR3 nucleotides: TGCGCCAGCAGCCGGGTACAGGGCCCCTACGAGCAGTACTTC. This translates into CASSRVQGPYEQYF.

Only a few counts were recorded for this clonotype. V is TRBV5-6 and J is TRBJ2-7, with 8 bases aligning to TRBD1. V lost 6 bases and J lost 3; bases outside the gene matches: 8. Germline CDR1 is SGHDT and CDR2 is YYEEEE. The CDR3 totals 14 residues. CDR3: CASIGTGGLYEQYF. The CDR3 DNA follows: TGTGCCAGCATCGGGACAGGTGGGCTCTACGAGCAGTACTTC.

This sequence joins TRBV15 and TRBJ1-2; 11 bases map to TRBD1. Per germline, CDR1 LNHNV and CDR2 YYDKDF (reference sequence). This CDR3 is built from 16 residues. V trimming: 4 bases; J trimming: 4 bases; junction bases outside the gene matches: 8. The CDR3 DNA follows: TGTGCCACCAGCACCGGACAGGGGGCCCTCTCCTATGGCTACACCTTC. Its translation is CATSTGQGALSYGYTF.

Turning to this clonotype: This sequence may be a read error, since a much larger clone differs from it by one base. The genes are TRBV12-3 or TRBV12-4 and TRBJ1-6, with D possibly matching TRBD1 (6 bases). The CDR3 sequence is 12 residues long. CDR3 bases: TGTGGCAGCAGCCCCTTACAGGGATCCCTCCACTTT. Translating it yields CGSSPLQGSLHF.

CDR3 sequence (DNA): TGTGCCAGCAGCTTAATTCTATCCGCCCGCAATGAGCAGTTCTTC. Translating it yields CASSLILSARNEQFF. The V gene is TRBV7-3, the J gene TRBJ2-1; D is ambiguous. The CDR3 runs 15 residues. Between the trimmed V and J ends, which lost 1 base and 6 bases, there was a span of 13 bases. Germline lookup yields CDR1 SGHTA and CDR2 FQGTGA.

This clonotype was recorded at least ten times. The DNA of the CDR3 is TGTGCCAGCAGCTTGCCAGGTCTATATGATTCACCCCTCCACTTT. Its protein product is CASSLPGLYDSPLHF. This chain joins TRBV5-8 and TRBJ1-6; D remains unclear. V was trimmed by 1 base and J by 8 bases, leaving 13 bases between them. This CDR3 spans 15 amino acids. Germline CDR1 and CDR2: SGHTS and YDEGEE.

This clonotype appeared a few times. This chain connects TRBV9 to TRBJ2-3; no firm D call. The CDR3 runs to 15 residues. V was pared by 0 bases and J by 1 base, with 9 bases between. Germline lookup yields CDR1 SGDLS and CDR2 YYNGEE. This CDR3 is CASSVVPKGTDTQYF. The CDR3 DNA reads TGTGCCAGCAGCGTAGTACCTAAAGGCACAGATACGCAGTATTTT.

This clonotype was observed a handful of times. The CDR3: CASSVGLAGLSYEQYF. CDR3 coding DNA: TGTGCCAGTAGTGTTGGGCTAGCGGGGCTATCCTACGAGCAGTACTTC. The chain recombines TRBV19 with TRBJ2-7; 9 nucleotides align to TRBD2. Germline values: CDR1 LNHDA, CDR2 SQIVND (reference sequence). J lost 1 base, V lost 5 bases, and 9 bases had no gene match. The CDR3 has 16 residues.

The gene calls are TRBV19 and TRBJ2-1, with D possibly being TRBD1 (5 bases). The CDR3 consists of 14 residues. The V end was cut by 3 bases, the J end by 4 bases, with 10 bases between. Germline CDR1 and CDR2: LNHDA and SQIVND (reference sequence). The CDR3 loop reads CASSIQTVYNEQFF. CDR3 bases: TGTGCCAGTAGTATTCAGACAGTTTACAATGAGCAGTTCTTC.

The rearrangement joins TRBV4-1 to TRBJ2-1; tentative D call: TRBD2 (5 bases). V was pared by 1 base and J by 3 bases, with 13 bases between. CDR1 is MGHRA, CDR2 YSYEKL, per germline. The CDR3 is made up of 16 amino acids. The CDR3 nucleotides are TGCGCCAGCAGCCAAGTGCCGGGGTCAGTCTACAATGAGCAGTTCTTC. Translating gives CASSQVPGSVYNEQFF.

The V gene is TRBV4-2, the J gene TRBJ2-1; 10 bases line up with TRBD1. The length of the CDR3 is 16 residues. CDR1 is LGHNA, CDR2 YNFKEQ, per germline. After removal of 4 bases from V and 4 bases from J, the junction contained 7 bases not matched to a gene. CDR3 nucleotide sequence: TGTGCCAGCAGCCCGCGACAGGGGGCGGGGTACAATGAGCAGTTCTTC. It yields the protein CASSPRQGAGYNEQFF.

The chain employs TRBV12-3 or TRBV12-4 and TRBJ2-5; D is undetermined. The CDR3 sequence is 14 residues long. The V end lost 2 bases, the J end lost 3 bases, and 10 bases lay between the germline ends. The CDR3 spells CASSLRSPEETQYF. In DNA form, the CDR3 reads TGTGCCAGCAGTTTAAGGTCACCCGAAGAGACCCAGTACTTC.

This chain uses TRBV5-4 with TRBJ2-3; the D call may be TRBD1 or TRBD2 (5 bases each). There are 15 residues in the CDR3. In germline, CDR1 is SGHNT, CDR2 YYREEE (reference sequence). Trimming left V 4 bases short and J 5 bases short, with 17 bases between. The CDR3 spells CASSPGLDRLDTQYF. The CDR3 bases are TGTGCCAGCAGCCCCGGACTCGACAGACTAGATACGCAGTATTTT.

The V gene is TRBV20-1, the J gene TRBJ2-1; 9 bases are shared with TRBD2. CDR3 length equals 14 residues. CDR1 and CDR2 (germline): DFQATT, SNEGSKA (reference sequence). Trimming cost V 5 bases and J 9 bases; bases outside gene matches: 11. CDR3 nucleotide sequence: TGCAGTGCTGTTACTAGCGGGTTCGAGGGTGAGCAGTTCTTC. It codes for CSAVTSGFEGEQFF.

This chain connects TRBV18 to TRBJ1-2; D is uncertain. Germline V gene data show CDR1 as KGHSH and CDR2 as LQKENI. This CDR3 comprises 13 residues. V lost 10 bases to trimming and J lost 8 bases, with 20 bases between them. DNA for the CDR3: TGTGCCACCCGGGCCAGCGCTAAGTTAGGCTACACCTTC. Its translation: CATRASAKLGYTF.

This clonotype was seen many times. The chain couples TRBV4-3 to TRBJ2-7; 8 bases match TRBD1. Looked up from germline, CDR1 is LGHNA and CDR2 is YSLEER. Losses at the gene ends were 4 bases for V and 4 bases for J; bases not matched to a gene: 3. The CDR3 runs to 13 residues. The CDR3 here is CASSLRQGYEQYF. The DNA of the CDR3 is TGCGCCAGCAGCCTTCGACAGGGGTACGAGCAGTACTTC.

The chain is built from TRBV9 and TRBJ2-7; D is perhaps TRBD2 (7 bases). The germline gives CDR1 SGDLS, CDR2 YYNGEE. The V end was cut by 1 base, the J end by 6 bases, with 14 bases between. The CDR3 spans 14 residues. CDR3 region: CASSVSGGQSEQYF. CDR3 bases: TGTGCCAGCAGCGTATCCGGGGGGCAATCCGAGCAGTACTTC.

The CDR3 here is CASSATSGAGETQYF. The CDR3 DNA follows: TGTGCCAGCAGCGCAACTAGCGGGGCAGGGGAGACCCAGTACTTC. The V gene is TRBV7-2, the J gene TRBJ2-5, with 10 bases that match TRBD2. With 5 bases clipped from V and 5 bases from J, the junction kept 8 bases outside the gene matches. The CDR3 runs to 15 residues. Looked up from germline, CDR1 is SGHTA and CDR2 is FQGNSA.